This entry concerns a single TCR beta chain. Its antigen is unidentified. The data are from a study of T-cell memory formation after mild COVID-19. At the level of the study: The study found TCR clusters largely donor specific.

The CDR3 consists of 16 residues. Germline V CDR1 and CDR2: SGHNT, YYREEE (reference sequence). The trim removed 4 bases at V and 5 bases at J, leaving 12 bases unmatched. One entry per CDR3 protein, called by TCRdb with MiXCR from the 5' RACE reads. This table holds about 400,000 distinct CDR3 sequences, around 22% found once. Study-wide results and caveats: Later expanders leaned toward CD4+, whereas clones contracting from day 15 to 85 were balanced CD4/CD8. What remained unconfirmed was the SARS-CoV-2 specificity of second-wave clones peaking on day 37. Of the contracting clones, CD4+ ones lay mainly in CM and EM, and CD8+ ones in EMRA.

The material sequenced was PBMCs or a T cell subset sorted from them (not recorded which). The sequence came from an adult woman who had mild COVID-19 (a few samples of this study predate the infection). Cell type and time point are not known. J is TRBJ1-5 and V is TRBV5-4, with 7 bases matching TRBD1. DNA for the CDR3: TGTGCCAGCAGCCCCCAGCCAGGGGGGAGTGATCAGCCCCAGCATTTT. This codes for CASSPQPGGSDQPQHF.